The rows below give T cell receptor beta chains drawn from one sample of a study of blood T cell repertoires in COVID-19. Method: immunoSEQ multiplex PCR; TCRdb's copy keeps in-frame clones and lacks some. The sample has tens of thousands of clones, 90% seen once. The sequenced material came from peripheral blood. The receptors were sampled from a human donor in a cohort sampled during active COVID-19. CDR3s include the opening cysteine and the closing phenylalanine or tryptophan. Fields, in order: clone size, D gene, J gene, V gene, CDR3 protein, CDR3 DNA. D genes are given only for firm matches. Expanded clones get a size class; other rows say once, few or many, or leave the size out.

>NA|TRBD2|TRBJ2-5|TRBV3-1/TRBV3-2
CASSQDLPGGETQYF
TGTGCCAGCAGCCAAGATCTCCCGGGGGGAGAGACCCAGTACTTC
>once|NA|TRBJ2-5|TRBV7-9
CASSLWLRGEETQYF
TGTGCCAGCAGCTTATGGTTACGCGGGGAAGAGACCCAGTACTTC
>NA|NA|TRBJ2-3|TRBV7-9
CASSLTASTDTQYF
TGTGCCAGCAGCTTGACAGCTAGCACAGATACGCAGTATTTT
>NA|NA|TRBJ1-3|TRBV7-9
CASSRGDPGNTIYF
TGTGCCAGCAGCCGCGGGGACCCCGGAAACACCATATATTTT
>NA|TRBD1|TRBJ1-1|TRBV2
CASETGDDTEAFF
TGTGCCAGCGAGACAGGGGACGACACTGAAGCTTTCTTT
>NA|TRBD1|TRBJ1-3|TRBV7-9
CASSSQTGKDTIYF
TGTGCCAGCAGCTCCCAGACAGGGAAGGACACCATATATTTT
>NA|TRBD1|TRBJ1-5|TRBV24-1
CATSAGQGVNQPQHF
TGTGCCACCAGTGCGGGACAGGGAGTTAATCAGCCCCAGCATTTT
>NA|NA|TRBJ2-7|TRBV7-2
CASSLGTSPYEQYF
TGTGCCAGCAGCCTCGGGACTTCCCCCTACGAGCAGTACTTC
>once|TRBD2|TRBJ2-1|TRBV29-1
CSVERGSGSLTEQFF
TGCAGCGTTGAAAGAGGTAGCGGGAGCTTAACTGAGCAGTTCTTC
>NA|TRBD2|TRBJ2-1|TRBV3-1/TRBV3-2
CASSQDIAGGDEQFF
TGTGCCAGCAGCCAAGATATCGCGGGGGGAGATGAGCAGTTCTTC
>NA|NA|TRBJ1-1|TRBV5-1
CASSLDVEDTEAFF
TGCGCCAGCAGCTTGGATGTGGAGGACACTGAAGCTTTCTTT
>NA|NA|TRBJ2-3|TRBV18
CASSPPGGRSDTQYF
TGTGCCAGCTCACCACCGGGGGGGCGGTCAGATACGCAGTATTTT
>NA|TRBD1|TRBJ1-5|TRBV27
CASSSTGGGNQPQHF
TGTGCCAGCAGTTCGACAGGGGGGGGAAATCAGCCCCAGCATTTT
>NA|TRBD1|TRBJ2-5|TRBV19
CASSTQGDQETQYF
TGTGCCAGTAGTACCCAGGGGGACCAAGAGACCCAGTACTTC
>NA|NA|TRBJ1-5|TRBV6-2/TRBV6-3
CASSFQGFWGGQPQHF
TGTGCCAGCAGTTTCCAGGGTTTTTGGGGGGGTCAGCCCCAGCATTTT
>NA|TRBD1|TRBJ2-3|TRBV19
CASSKQGDTDTQYF
TGTGCCAGTAGCAAACAGGGGGACACAGATACGCAGTATTTT
>NA|TRBD1|TRBJ2-2|TRBV27
CASAQPQGWAPGELFF
TGTGCCAGCGCCCAACCACAGGGGTGGGCCCCCGGGGAGCTGTTTTTT
>NA|TRBD2|TRBJ2-2|TRBV19
CASSIRTSGRANGELFF
TGTGCCAGTAGTATCCGGACTAGCGGGAGGGCGAACGGGGAGCTGTTTTTT
>NA|NA|TRBJ2-2|TRBV7-2
CASSLERASGELFF
TGTGCCAGCAGCTTAGAGCGGGCGTCCGGGGAGCTGTTTTTT
>NA|NA|TRBJ1-2|TRBV30
CAWSGKGEIIYGYTF
TGTGCCTGGAGTGGAAAGGGGGAGATAATCTATGGCTACACCTTC
>once|TRBD2|TRBJ2-3|TRBV5-1
CASGRGGSTDTQYF
TGCGCCAGCGGGAGGGGCGGTAGCACAGATACGCAGTATTTT
>once|NA|TRBJ2-1|TRBV5-5
CASTLTGFNEQFF
TGTGCCAGCACACTAACAGGGTTTAATGAGCAGTTCTTC
>NA|NA|TRBJ2-7|TRBV7-9
CASSGDEQYF
TGTGCCAGCAGCGGAGACGAGCAGTACTTC
>NA|NA|TRBJ1-5|TRBV2
CASSEGMDTARHF
TGTGCCAGCAGTGAAGGGATGGACACCGCCCGGCATTTT
>NA|TRBD2|TRBJ2-5|TRBV6-2/TRBV6-3
CASSYLPGLAGALYQETQYF
TGTGCCAGCAGTTATCTCCCGGGACTAGCGGGAGCTTTATACCAAGAGACCCAGTACTTC
>NA|NA|TRBJ1-4|TRBV3-1/TRBV3-2
CASSQDELTGGGEKLFF
TGTGCCAGCAGCCAAGATGAGTTGACGGGAGGCGGTGAAAAACTGTTTTTT
>NA|TRBD1|TRBJ2-2|TRBV15
CATSREYRGPNTGELFF
TGTGCCACCAGCAGAGAATACAGGGGGCCTAACACCGGGGAGCTGTTTTTT
>once|TRBD2|TRBJ2-2|TRBV30
CAWSARGGGGSGELFF
TGTGCCTGGAGTGCCCGTGGTGGGGGAGGGTCCGGGGAGCTGTTTTTT
>once|TRBD2|TRBJ2-2|TRBV12-3/TRBV12-4
CASGLGDTGELFF
TGTGCCAGCGGACTAGGGGACACCGGGGAGCTGTTTTTT
>NA|TRBD1|TRBJ1-2|TRBV5-4
CASSLEGQGALTF
TGTGCCAGCAGCTTGGAGGGGCAGGGGGCGCTTACCTTC
>NA|TRBD1|TRBJ1-5|TRBV7-8
CASSLWGQGSIGNQPQHF
TGTGCCAGCAGCTTATGGGGACAGGGGAGCATCGGCAATCAGCCCCAGCATTTT
>once|NA|TRBJ2-7|TRBV2
CASSVASRSEQYF
TGTGCCAGCAGTGTCGCGTCACGCTCCGAGCAGTACTTC
>NA|TRBD2|TRBJ2-3|TRBV5-4
CASSFPAGATDTQYF
TGTGCCAGCAGCTTCCCAGCGGGGGCCACAGATACGCAGTATTTT
>once|TRBD1|TRBJ1-5|TRBV18
CASSPGQAQGQPQHF
TGTGCCAGCTCACCTGGACAGGCCCAAGGTCAGCCCCAGCATTTT
>NA|NA|TRBJ2-2|TRBV6-4
CASSDHQGYGELFF
TGTGCCAGCAGTGACCATCAGGGGTACGGGGAGCTGTTTTTT
>NA|NA|TRBJ1-5|TRBV27
CASSLRARGTTLLEPQHF
TGTGCCAGCAGTTTAAGGGCACGGGGGACCACCCTTCTAGAGCCCCAGCATTTT